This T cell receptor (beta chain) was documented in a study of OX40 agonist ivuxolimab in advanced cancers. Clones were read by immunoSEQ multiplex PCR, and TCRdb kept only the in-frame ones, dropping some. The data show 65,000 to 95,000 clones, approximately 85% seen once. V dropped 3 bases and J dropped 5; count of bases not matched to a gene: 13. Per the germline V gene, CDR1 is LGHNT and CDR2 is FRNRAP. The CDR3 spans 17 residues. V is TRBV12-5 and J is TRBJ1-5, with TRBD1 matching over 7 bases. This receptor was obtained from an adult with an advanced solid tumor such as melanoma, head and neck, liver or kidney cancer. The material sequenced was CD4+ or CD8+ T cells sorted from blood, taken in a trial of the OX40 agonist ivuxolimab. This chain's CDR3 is CASGFPGTEKIDQPQHF. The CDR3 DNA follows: TGTGCTAGTGGTTTCCCCGGGACAGAGAAGATCGATCAGCCCCAGCATTTT.